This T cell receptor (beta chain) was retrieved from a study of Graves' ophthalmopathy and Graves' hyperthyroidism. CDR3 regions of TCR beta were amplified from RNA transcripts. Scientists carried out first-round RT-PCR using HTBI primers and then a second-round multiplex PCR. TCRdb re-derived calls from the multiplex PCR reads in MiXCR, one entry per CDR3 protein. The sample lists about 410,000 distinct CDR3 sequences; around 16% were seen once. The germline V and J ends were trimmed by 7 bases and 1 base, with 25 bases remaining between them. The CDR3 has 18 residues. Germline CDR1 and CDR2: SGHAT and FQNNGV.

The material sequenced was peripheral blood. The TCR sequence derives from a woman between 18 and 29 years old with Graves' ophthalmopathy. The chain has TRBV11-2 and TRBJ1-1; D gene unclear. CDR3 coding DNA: TGTGCCAGCACCAAGACGGGGTCGGGGTTTGTACGGAACACTGAAGCTTTCTTT. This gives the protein CASTKTGSGFVRNTEAFF.